The 13 T cell receptor beta chains presented below share a single source sample, sequenced in a study of Graves' ophthalmopathy and Graves' hyperthyroidism. Amplifying from RNA transcripts, the study obtained TCR beta CDR3 regions. HTBI primers primed a first-round RT-PCR, and a second-round multiplex PCR followed. TCRdb recomputed calls from the multiplex PCR reads with MiXCR, one row per CDR3 protein. The table has hundreds of thousands of distinct CDR3 sequences, over 40% seen once. The sample was peripheral blood. These receptor sequences come from an adult man with Graves' ophthalmopathy.

V and J are TRBV29-1 and TRBJ1-1; 10 bases map to TRBD1. V lost 4 bases to trimming and J lost 6 bases; unmatched junction nucleotides: 2. Germline values: CDR1 SQVTM, CDR2 ANQGSEA. CDR3 size: 12 residues. In DNA, the CDR3 is TGCAGCGTTGGGGACAGGGGCGCTGAAGCTTTCTTT. It yields the protein CSVGDRGAEAFF.

V gene TRBV12-1 combines with J gene TRBJ2-7; the table's D call TRBD1 went unverified against the DNA. TRBV12-1 is termed a pseudogene. This CDR3 is built from 14 residues. CDR3 in DNA: TGTGCCAGCAGCTTTACCGGGGCCATTTCCGAGCAGTACTTC. Translation: CASSFTGAISEQYF.

This clonotype was seen at least ten times. This chain uses TRBV7-2 with TRBJ2-6, with 15 nucleotides matching TRBD2. The CDR3 runs 18 residues. V lost 7 bases to trimming and J lost 2 bases; unmatched junction nucleotides: 6. CDR1 is SGHTA and CDR2 is FQGNSA in the germline V gene. CDR3 coding DNA: TGTGCCAGCACCCTCGGACTAGCGGGGGGGCCTGGGGCCAACGTCCTGACTTTC. Translated: CASTLGLAGGPGANVLTF.

V gene TRBV2 combines with J gene TRBJ2-5; a possible D gene is TRBD2 (5 bases). The CDR3 covers 11 residues. From germline, CDR1 is SNHLY and CDR2 FYNNEI. Between the trimmed V and J ends, which lost 9 bases and 0 bases, there was a span of 5 bases. CDR3 in DNA: TGTGCCAGGCGGGACCAAGAGACCCAGTACTTC. Translation: CARRDQETQYF.

This clonotype was observed a handful of times. The CDR3 DNA sequence: TGTGCCAGCAGCTTGGCCGGGACAGCCAATCAGCCCCAGCATTTT. It specifies CASSLAGTANQPQHF. The chain combines TRBV7-9 with TRBJ1-5; 7 positions match TRBD1. Losses at the gene ends were 3 bases for V and 3 bases for J; bases not matched to a gene: 5. The CDR3 contains 15 residues. From germline, CDR1 is SEHNR and CDR2 FQNEAQ (reference sequence).

Concerning this clonotype: A much larger clone sits a single nucleotide away, making a read error possible. The chain links TRBV7-9 to TRBJ1-2, with D perhaps TRBD1 (5 bases). The CDR3 runs to 15 residues. Germline V gene data show CDR1 as SEHNR and CDR2 as FQNEAQ (reference sequence). The CDR3 bases are TGTGTCAGCAGCCCAAGACCGGGACGGAACTATGGCTACACCTTC. Its translation: CVSSPRPGRNYGYTF.

This clonotype has a count of ten or more. The genes are TRBV10-3 and TRBJ1-1; D remains ambiguous. Germline lookup yields CDR1 ENHRY and CDR2 SYGVKD. V was pared by 4 bases and J by 3 bases, with 9 bases between. There are 13 residues in the CDR3. The CDR3 loop reads CAISVEVDTEAFF. The CDR3, as DNA: TGTGCCATCAGTGTTGAGGTAGACACTGAAGCTTTCTTT.

This clonotype has only a few counts. The chain couples TRBV5-1 to TRBJ2-2; D is unresolved. The V gene's germline CDR1 is SGHRS and CDR2 YFSETQ. V gave up 0 bases and J gave up 1 base, with 7 bases separating them. The CDR3 extends over 15 amino acids. CDR3 DNA: TGCGCCAGCAGCTTGGGATACGGGAACACCGGGGAGCTGTTTTTT. The encoded protein is CASSLGYGNTGELFF.

The V call is TRBV5-1, the J call TRBJ2-7; D might be TRBD1 (5 bases). V dropped 0 bases and J dropped 3 bases, with 13 bases sitting between them. This CDR3 spans 15 amino acids. The germline V gene encodes CDR1 SGHRS and CDR2 YFSETQ. The CDR3 DNA reads TGCGCCAGCAGCTTGGCCTTTGGGCAGGGCTACGAGCAGTACTTC. Its translation: CASSLAFGQGYEQYF.

Turning to this clonotype: No conserved phenylalanine or tryptophan is present at the end of the CDR3, so a read error is the likely explanation. The DNA is omitted, as the CDR3 cannot be located on it reliably, and the CDR3 follows TCRdb's listing. The V gene is TRBV5-8, the J gene TRBJ1-2; the D call TRBD1 from the table was never checked on the DNA. Germline values: CDR1 SGHTS, CDR2 YDEGEE. The CDR3 spans 13 amino acids, including both terminal residues. The CDR3 loop reads CASSLVLGQPLSI.

This clonotype came up once. The chain uses TRBV25-1 and TRBJ2-3; 10 nucleotides align to TRBD2. CDR1 is MGHDK, CDR2 SYGVNS, per germline. V gave up 8 bases and J gave up 5 bases; unmatched junction bases: 10. The CDR3 has 15 residues. This CDR3 is CASSPMSGRGDTQYF. In nucleotides, the CDR3 is TGTGCCAGCTCACCAATGAGCGGGAGGGGAGATACGCAGTATTTT.

This clonotype was detected a few times. The chain uses TRBV7-9 and TRBJ1-4; D not resolved. Per the germline V gene, CDR1 is SEHNR and CDR2 is FQNEAQ (reference sequence). V shed 4 bases and J shed 7 bases, with 19 bases lying between them. This CDR3 comprises 16 residues. The CDR3 DNA reads TGTGCCAGCAGCTCCCCCCGGACTCCCAGGCCTGAAAAACTGTTTTTT. Translation: CASSSPRTPRPEKLFF.

At least ten counts were recorded for this clonotype. The chain is built from TRBV20-1 and TRBJ2-5, with D unresolved. CDR1 DFQATT and CDR2 SNEGSKA come from the germline V gene (reference sequence). Deletions cut 2 bases from V and 5 bases from J, with 12 bases between. This CDR3 has 13 amino acids. The CDR3 coding sequence is TGCAGTGCTAGACTCACAACCGGCGAGACCCAGTACTTC. This codes for CSARLTTGETQYF.